This entry is about one T cell receptor (beta chain). The antigen is not known. These data are taken from a study of cytomegalovirus exposure and HLA in healthy donors. Turning to the study itself: The roughly 120 million unique TCR beta sequences, from some 170 million T cells, were found by an earlier analysis.

CDR3 length: 16 amino acids. V gave up 3 bases and J gave up 3 bases, with 15 bases separating them. Germline CDR1 reads SGDLS; CDR2 reads YYNGEE. Study-level results: TCR beta V- and J-gene trimming, according to a later analysis, was linked to a missense DCLRE1C variant. Most TCRs appeared rarely, but some public TCRs recurred in many donors. The classifier reportedly diagnosed cytomegalovirus status with high specificity and sensitivity.

Amplification used 60 Vbeta primers and 13 Jbeta primers. Repertoires were generated with immunoSEQ multiplex PCR, while TCRdb's copy carries only in-frame clones and drops some. The sample yields some 190,000 clones, 75% to 85% seen once. The sample consisted of PBMCs. The J gene is TRBJ1-4, the V gene TRBV9, with D possibly being TRBD1 (5 bases). The sequence was collected from a man aged 18 to 29 in good health and CMV-seronegative. CDR3 sequence reads: CASSGGRGTANEKLFF. The DNA of the CDR3 is TGTGCCAGCAGCGGGGGGAGGGGTACGGCTAATGAAAAACTGTTTTTT.